This T cell receptor beta chain appears in the sequencing data of a study of blood T cells in healthy people across ages. CDR3 length equals 15 residues. The V gene's germline CDR1 is SGHAT and CDR2 FQNNGV. Trimming took off 5 bases at V and 5 bases at J, with 19 bases between the two ends. Next came a second PCR, run for 7 to 11 cycles, which used a sample-barcoded 5' primer along with a J-beta primer mix. TCRdb reprocessed the 5' RACE reads with MiXCR, giving one entry per CDR3 protein. This table has around 780,000 distinct CDR3 sequences, around a quarter appearing once. The sample also formed part of further work on T cells of mothers and their children. From that paper: Added by the second PCR's M1S primer were sample barcodes and 2-4 random nucleotides. Sequencing returned over 8 million TCR beta CDR3 reads per mother and several million per child.

This chain uses TRBV11-2 with TRBJ2-7; either TRBD1 or TRBD2 may supply D (6 bases each). The source of this sequence is a boy aged 5-17 years in good health. Sequencing was carried out using blood. DNA of the CDR3: TGTGCCAGCAGCGCCGGGGGCAGGGTGGTGGACGAGCAGTACTTC. It yields the protein CASSAGGRVVDEQYF.